Shown below are 20 T cell receptor beta chains from a single sample sequenced in a study of post-analysis software for immune sequencing data. General study points: Elevated frequency relative to controls characterized a handful of TRBV segments in patients, TRBV5-6, TRBV5-1 and TRBV20-1 among them.

Unique molecular identifiers were carried by the TCR beta cDNA libraries. MiXCR was run by TCRdb on the PCR reads, yielding one entry per CDR3 protein. The sample carries hundreds of thousands of distinct CDR3 sequences, roughly 27% recorded once. These receptors' antigens are unknown. The sequenced sample was blood. The receptors come from a girl between 10 and 17 years old with multiple sclerosis.

The rearrangement links TRBV20-1 to TRBJ2-2, with 8 bases identical to TRBD1. V shed 6 bases, J shed 0 bases, and the junction held 3 bases outside the gene matches. This CDR3 is 14 amino acids long. CDR1 and CDR2 (germline): DFQATT, SNEGSKA (reference sequence). CDR3 amino acids: CSAPGQANTGELFF. The CDR3 region has the DNA TGCAGTGCCCCGGGACAGGCGAACACCGGGGAGCTGTTTTTT.

The chain employs TRBV29-1 and TRBJ1-1; 7 bases are shared with TRBD1. CDR3 length: 11 residues. Germline loops: CDR1 SQVTM, CDR2 ANQGSEA. J lost 6 bases, V lost 3 bases, and 1 base had no gene match. CDR3 bases: TGCAGCGTTGATCAGGGGGCTGAAGCTTTCTTT. Its translation is CSVDQGAEAFF.

In this sample, this clonotype turned up a few times. The chain is built from TRBV20-1 and TRBJ2-1; 12 nucleotides match TRBD2. The CDR3 consists of 13 residues. Germline CDR1 is DFQATT and CDR2 is SNEGSKA (reference sequence). V trimming: 6 bases; J trimming: 6 bases; junction bases outside the gene matches: 3. The CDR3 protein is CSAGLAGSNEQFF. CDR3 bases: TGCAGTGCCGGACTAGCGGGATCCAATGAGCAGTTCTTC.

V gene TRBV3-1 combines with J gene TRBJ2-1, with 9 bases identical to TRBD1. V was pared by 4 bases and J by 6 bases, with 10 bases of the junction left unmatched. The CDR3 sequence is 16 residues long. Germline values: CDR1 LGHDT, CDR2 YNNKEL (reference sequence). The CDR3 protein is CASSPNNRGRGNEQFF. The CDR3 DNA reads as TGTGCCAGCAGCCCTAATAACAGGGGGCGCGGCAATGAGCAGTTCTTC.

Only a few counts were recorded for this clonotype. The genes are TRBV10-2 and TRBJ2-3; TRBD2 matches 9 bases. CDR1 and CDR2 (germline): WSHSY, SAAADI. Trimming cost V 2 bases and J 3 bases; bases outside gene matches: 6. This CDR3 has 16 residues. The CDR3 spells CASSEVAGVGTDTQYF. CDR3 nucleotides: TGCGCCAGCAGTGAGGTAGCGGGAGTCGGTACAGATACGCAGTATTTT.

This clonotype turned up a few times. CDR3 region: CASRQLSGASTDTQYF. The CDR3 DNA follows: TGTGCCAGCAGACAACTTAGCGGGGCCAGCACAGATACGCAGTATTTT. The chain couples TRBV7-6 to TRBJ2-3; 8 bases are shared with TRBD2. Germline loops: CDR1 SGHVS, CDR2 FNYEAQ. The CDR3 loop spans 16 amino acids. The V segment lost 6 bases and the J segment 0 bases; nucleotides outside the gene matches: 8.

The chain recombines TRBV12-3 or TRBV12-4 with TRBJ1-1, with 10 bases aligning to TRBD1. V lost 2 bases and J lost 10; bases outside the gene matches: 4. CDR3 size: 13 residues. As DNA, the CDR3 is TGTGCCAGCAGTTTACGGGACAGGGGCGCAGCTTTCTTT. It is translated as CASSLRDRGAAFF.

This clonotype has only one observation. A much larger clone differs by one base, so this may be a read error. The V call is TRBV5-1, the J call TRBJ2-3; D gene unclear. The CDR3 sequence is 12 residues long. Germline V gene lookup returns CDR1 SGHRS and CDR2 YFSETQ. CDR3 bases: TGCGCCAGCAGCTTGGGTAGAGATGCGCAGTATTTT. Translation gives CASSLGRDAQYF.

A few counts support this clonotype. This CDR3 reads CASSETWGSSNYGYTF. The CDR3 DNA sequence: TGTGCCAGCAGCGAGACCTGGGGCAGCTCCAACTATGGCTACACCTTC. This sequence joins TRBV6-6 and TRBJ1-2; D may be TRBD1 (5 bases). V lost 6 bases and J 2 bases, leaving 19 bases between the germline ends. Germline CDR1 and CDR2: MNHNY and SVGAGI (reference sequence). The CDR3 has 16 amino acids.

The V call is TRBV11-2, the J call TRBJ1-6, with D possibly matching TRBD1 (5 bases). The CDR3 length is 15 residues. V was pared by 0 bases and J by 7 bases, with 10 bases between. Germline CDR1 and CDR2: SGHAT and FQNNGV. The chain's CDR3 is CASSLDLAGNSPLHF. The CDR3 DNA is TGTGCCAGCAGCTTAGATCTGGCAGGGAATTCACCCCTCCACTTT.

This clonotype was counted only a few times. The chain couples TRBV27 to TRBJ2-3; D unresolved. V was pared by 1 base and J by 6 bases, with 23 bases between. The CDR3 contains 18 residues. CDR1 is MNHEY and CDR2 is SMNVEV in the germline V gene (reference sequence). CDR3 DNA sequence: TGTGCCAGCAGTTTATATCCCCCTCCGGATACTTTGTTGGATACGCAGTATTTT. It encodes CASSLYPPPDTLLDTQYF.

About this clonotype: Without the conserved terminal phenylalanine or tryptophan, this CDR3 likely stems from a read error. No DNA is shown, since the ends of the CDR3 on it are uncertain; the CDR3 is the one TCRdb lists. The chain joins TRBV20-1 to TRBJ2-3; the D call of TRBD1 is as the table states it, not checked on the DNA. Germline loops: CDR1 DFQATT, CDR2 SNEGSKA (reference sequence). The CDR3 is 16 residues long, counting both termini. This CDR3 is CSAQPYGRLRPDTRYL.

The chain carries TRBV5-1 and TRBJ2-7; 7 bases are shared with TRBD1. The CDR3 is 14 amino acids. V shed 6 bases and J 4 bases; nucleotides not matched to a gene: 10. Germline-derived CDR1 and CDR2 are SGHRS and YFSETQ. CDR3 sequence reads: CASKNEGAFYEQYF. DNA of the CDR3: TGCGCCAGCAAGAACGAGGGGGCTTTTTACGAGCAGTACTTC.

The chain links TRBV11-2 to TRBJ2-1, with D possibly TRBD2 on 6 matching bases. CDR3 length: 15 residues. The germline V gene has CDR1 SGHAT and CDR2 FQNNGV. V lost 5 bases and J lost 9, with 20 bases in between. The CDR3, as DNA: TGTGCCAGCAGCCGGGGGACCACTTTCGTGGGTGAGCAGTTCTTC. This encodes CASSRGTTFVGEQFF.

The chain has TRBV6-2 or TRBV6-3 and TRBJ1-1; a weak D match, TRBD1 (5 bases). The CDR3 is made up of 16 amino acids. V was trimmed by 2 bases and J by 0 bases, leaving 13 bases between them. CDR1 and CDR2 (germline): MNHEY, SVGEGT. Written as DNA, the CDR3 is TGTGCCAGCAGTTACCCTCAGGACACTATGAACACTGAAGCTTTCTTT. Its protein product is CASSYPQDTMNTEAFF.

The chain has TRBV10-2 and TRBJ1-1; D unresolved. Germline V gives CDR1 WSHSY, CDR2 SAAADI. V dropped 2 bases and J dropped 3 bases, with 10 bases sitting between them. The CDR3 is 14 amino acids. CDR3 in DNA: TGCGCCAGCAGTGAGCCTAACAGTTACACTGAAGCTTTCTTT. It yields the protein CASSEPNSYTEAFF.

This clonotype has more than one count but fewer than ten. The V and J genes are TRBV7-8 and TRBJ2-5; 8 bases agree with TRBD1. This CDR3 has 14 amino acids. The V and J ends lost 2 bases and 5 bases, in that order; junction bases with no gene match: 4. The germline gives CDR1 SGHVS, CDR2 FQNEAQ. In DNA form, the CDR3 reads TGTGCCAGCAGCTTAAACAGGGGGTATGAGACCCAGTACTTC. Translation: CASSLNRGYETQYF.

This clonotype showed up just a few times. The chain is built from TRBV29-1 and TRBJ2-7; the D gene could be TRBD1 or TRBD2 (5 bases each). Trimming shortened V by 6 bases and J by 0 bases, and 18 bases separated the two germline ends. CDR3 size: 15 residues. Germline V CDR1 and CDR2: SQVTM, ANQGSEA. The CDR3 DNA reads as TGCAGCGTGGTAGGGATGGGGGACCCCTCCTACGAGCAGTACTTC. It encodes CSVVGMGDPSYEQYF.

This sequence joins TRBV6-5 and TRBJ2-7; D is possibly TRBD1 (6 bases). The CDR3 covers 14 residues. Germline assignment: CDR1 MNHEY and CDR2 SVGAGI. Trimming removed 6 bases from V and 2 bases from J, with 14 bases in between. Here the CDR3 reads CASSRLRDTYEQYF. CDR3 coding DNA: TGTGCCAGCAGCCGCCTGAGGGACACCTACGAGCAGTACTTC.

The genes are TRBV20-1 and TRBJ2-1, with unresolved D. This CDR3 is built from 13 residues. Germline V gives CDR1 DFQATT, CDR2 SNEGSKA (reference sequence). The V end lost 3 bases, the J end lost 6 bases, and 12 bases lay between the germline ends. The CDR3 nucleotides read TGCAGTGCTAGGCGGCAGGCGACCAATGAGCAGTTCTTC. Amino acid sequence: CSARRQATNEQFF.